The T cell receptor beta chain under discussion was sequenced for a study of radiation and T cells in renal cell carcinoma. Across the study: Nephrectomy followed 15 Gy stereotactic body radiation by 4 weeks.

Points on this clone: Its antigen remains unidentified. A junction boundary mismatches the germline segment, possibly from a read error.

Documented time point: blood 2 weeks post-SBRT. As to treatment: 15 Gy SBRT to primary tumor, nephrectomy 4 weeks later. Profiled with immunoSEQ multiplex PCR; TCRdb holds only in-frame clones, not every one. The sample has roughly 130,000 clones; 88% are singletons. Findings of the study overall: Baseline intratumoral clonotype presence is unknown without pretreatment biopsies. Top tumor clonotypes rose in blood 2 weeks post-radiation, then contracted.

The CDR3 has 14 residues. Germline V gene lookup returns CDR1 SSHAT and CDR2 FNYEAQ (reference sequence). This receptor was obtained from a woman aged 70-85 years with renal cell carcinoma. The chain is built from TRBV7-7 and TRBJ2-1; possible D gene TRBD2, 6 bases. This sample comprised blood, obtained from a patient whose treatment included radiotherapy and nephrectomy. In nucleotides, the CDR3 is TGTGCTAGCAGCCGTAGCGGTTCGGAGAATGAGCAGTTCTTC. Amino acid sequence: CASSRSGSENEQFF.